This entry lists 18 T cell receptor beta chains sequenced from one sample in a study of regulatory T cells in long-lasting Graves disease. Arm-PCR of CDR3 regions with iRepertoire HTBI primers generated TCR beta libraries. TCRdb reprocessed the multiplex PCR reads via MiXCR and lists one record per CDR3 protein. The sample shows about 460,000 distinct CDR3 sequences, 22% of them seen only once. The time point is: persistent/refractory GD, antithyroid drugs over 5 years with positive TRAb. Construction of the TCR library relied on RNA isolated from PBMCs. The specimen comprised peripheral blood mononuclear cells (PBMCs), sampled when the disease was refractory, from a patient treated with antithyroid drugs. Source of these receptors: a female donor with Graves disease.

The table lists this clonotype with many counts. The J gene is TRBJ1-1, the V gene TRBV5-1; 9 nucleotides agree with TRBD1. J was trimmed by 0 bases and V by 4 bases; bases with no gene match: 7. CDR1 is SGHRS and CDR2 is YFSETQ in the germline V gene. The CDR3 has 16 residues. CDR3 DNA sequence: TGCGCCAGCAGCCTCGGACAGGGGCCCATGAACACTGAAGCTTTCTTT. Its protein is CASSLGQGPMNTEAFF.

The V call is TRBV28, the J call TRBJ2-1; 7 bases align to TRBD2. CDR1 and CDR2 from the germline V gene are MDHEN and SYDVKM. The CDR3 is 14 amino acids. The V segment lost 6 bases and the J segment 6 bases; nucleotides outside the gene matches: 8. The CDR3 is CASSTLAILNEQFF. The CDR3 DNA is TGTGCCAGCAGCACACTAGCGATCCTCAATGAGCAGTTCTTC.

This clonotype was seen many times. The J gene is TRBJ1-1, the V gene TRBV7-2; TRBD1 matches at 7 bases. V was pared by 7 bases and J by 2 bases, with 7 bases of the junction left unmatched. Per germline, CDR1 SGHTA and CDR2 FQGNSA. The CDR3 has 14 residues. The CDR3 coding sequence is TGTGCCAGCAAGACAGGGTGGGCAAACACTGAAGCTTTCTTT. Encoded protein: CASKTGWANTEAFF. The complete variable domain, with remaining parts taken from reference TRBV7-2 and TRBJ1-1, reads GAGVSQSPSNKVTEKGKDVELRCDPISGHTALYWYRQSLGQGLEFLIYFQGNSAPDKSGLPSDRFSAERTGGSVSTLTIQRTQQEDSAVYLCASKTGWANTEAFFGQGTRLTVV.

This clonotype appeared many times. This chain uses TRBV2 with TRBJ2-4; D possibly corresponds to TRBD1 (6 bases). Germline values: CDR1 SNHLY, CDR2 FYNNEI. V lost 8 bases to trimming and J lost 0 bases, with 17 bases between them. The CDR3 totals 16 residues. The CDR3 spells CASVVPQGLAKNIQYF. The CDR3 region has the DNA TGTGCCAGCGTAGTTCCACAGGGTCTAGCCAAAAACATTCAGTACTTC.

This clonotype was seen more than once but under ten times. This chain links TRBV12-3 or TRBV12-4 with TRBJ2-7, with TRBD1 matching over 12 bases. This CDR3 contains 14 residues. Trimming took 5 bases from V and 7 from J; bases not matched to a gene: 6. The DNA for the CDR3 is TGTGCCAGCAGTAGCCGGGACAGGGGGCCTGAGCAGTACTTC. Protein sequence: CASSSRDRGPEQYF.

This clonotype was counted ten times or more. This chain links TRBV19 with TRBJ2-7, with a tentative D call TRBD1 (5 bases). Germline loops: CDR1 LNHDA, CDR2 SQIVND (reference sequence). Trimming removed 6 bases from V and 2 bases from J, with 20 bases in between. The CDR3 extends over 16 amino acids. This chain's CDR3 is CASSTQWGSQTYEQYF. CDR3 DNA: TGTGCCAGTAGCACCCAATGGGGCAGCCAAACCTACGAGCAGTACTTC.

Note on this clonotype: One base away lies a much larger clone, so this may be a sequencing read error. The chain links TRBV6-1 to TRBJ2-7; D not certain. The V gene's germline CDR1 is MNHNS and CDR2 SASEGT. The V end was cut by 11 bases, the J end by 2 bases, with 16 bases between. The CDR3 length is 13 residues. CDR3 in amino acids: CAGGSAGAYEQYF. Written as DNA, the CDR3 is TGTGCCGGCGGCTCCGCAGGCGCCTACGAGCAGTACTTC.

The chain links TRBV7-2 to TRBJ1-5; 10 positions agree with TRBD1. V was clipped by 5 bases and J by 6 bases; unmatched bases: 7. Germline CDR1 is SGHTA and CDR2 is FQGNSA. The CDR3 totals 15 residues. As DNA, the CDR3 is TGTGCCAGCAGCACGACAGGGGGCTCCGGTCAGCCCCAGCATTTT. It yields the protein CASSTTGGSGQPQHF. Full variable domain (missing parts from reference TRBV7-2 and TRBJ1-5): GAGVSQSPSNKVTEKGKDVELRCDPISGHTALYWYRQSLGQGLEFLIYFQGNSAPDKSGLPSDRFSAERTGGSVSTLTIQRTQQEDSAVYLCASSTTGGSGQPQHFGDGTRLSIL.

A few counts support this clonotype. The gene calls are TRBV12-3 or TRBV12-4 and TRBJ2-7; D is unresolved. V lost 5 bases, J lost 6 bases, and 14 bases lay in between. This CDR3 is 13 amino acids long. The CDR3 loop reads CASSPGSSGEQYF. The CDR3, as DNA: TGTGCCAGCAGTCCGGGCTCCTCGGGCGAGCAGTACTTC.

This clonotype has a handful of counts. The chain links TRBV30 to TRBJ1-2, with 7 bases lining up with TRBD1. The trim removed 8 bases at V and 4 bases at J, leaving 10 bases unmatched. CDR3 size: 13 residues. Germline V CDR1 and CDR2: GTSNPN, SVGIG (reference sequence). This CDR3 is CARGQANFYGYTF. The CDR3, as DNA: TGTGCCCGCGGACAGGCTAACTTCTATGGCTACACCTTC.

This clonotype appeared many times. The gene calls are TRBV2 and TRBJ1-2; TRBD1 agrees at 12 bases. CDR3 length: 14 amino acids. V dropped 7 bases and J dropped 4; count of bases not matched to a gene: 4. Per the germline V gene, CDR1 is SNHLY and CDR2 is FYNNEI. In DNA form, the CDR3 reads TGTGCCAGCATGGGGACAGGGGGCAGCTATGGCTACACCTTC. This encodes CASMGTGGSYGYTF.

This chain joins TRBV27 and TRBJ1-6, with D possibly TRBD1 on 6 matching bases. Trimming took 5 bases from V and 2 from J, leaving 13 bases between them. The CDR3 loop spans 16 amino acids. Germline values: CDR1 MNHEY, CDR2 SMNVEV (reference sequence). The CDR3 protein is CASSGSGAAYNSPLHF. DNA for the CDR3: TGTGCCAGCAGTGGGTCAGGGGCGGCCTATAATTCACCCCTCCACTTT.

A remark on this clonotype: One base away lies a much larger clone, so this may be a sequencing read error. The chain combines TRBV12-3 or TRBV12-4 with TRBJ1-2, with D perhaps TRBD1 (6 bases). CDR3 length: 16 amino acids. V lost 3 bases and J lost 7, with 21 bases in between. This chain's CDR3 is CASSLARRGAFIGYTF. In DNA, the CDR3 is TGTGCCAGCAGTTTGGCCCGCAGGGGCGCGTTTATTGGCTACACCTTC.

This chain joins TRBV19 and TRBJ1-5; 8 bases match TRBD1. Germline loops: CDR1 LNHDA, CDR2 SQIVND (reference sequence). CDR3 length equals 14 residues. With V trimmed by 10 bases and J by 1 base, 6 bases remained unmatched. The CDR3 spells CATSGQGSNQPQHF. DNA of the CDR3: TGTGCCACCTCCGGACAGGGAAGCAATCAGCCCCAGCATTTT.

The chain couples TRBV10-3 to TRBJ1-2; no definite D call. This CDR3 region has 12 residues. Germline V gene data show CDR1 as ENHRY and CDR2 as SYGVKD. V lost 8 bases and J 3 bases, leaving 10 bases between the germline ends. This chain's CDR3 is CAIAGVDYGYTF. For the CDR3, the DNA is TGTGCCATCGCCGGGGTCGACTATGGCTACACCTTC.

The chain is built from TRBV10-3 and TRBJ1-3; D is undetermined. The V gene lost 8 bases and the J gene lost 0 bases, with 8 bases spanning the gap. Germline loops: CDR1 ENHRY, CDR2 SYGVKD. This CDR3 region has 13 residues. The chain's CDR3 is CAIGGSSGNTIYF. For the CDR3, the DNA is TGTGCCATCGGCGGGAGCTCTGGAAACACCATATATTTT.

The chain carries TRBV19 and TRBJ2-7, with D perhaps being TRBD1 or TRBD2 (6 bases each). V was pared by 6 bases and J by 0 bases, with 18 bases between. The V gene's germline CDR1 is LNHDA and CDR2 SQIVND (reference sequence). This CDR3 region has 16 residues. CDR3 in DNA: TGTGCCAGTAGCAGGGGTGGAGGGGGAGCCTCCTACGAGCAGTACTTC. It encodes CASSRGGGGASYEQYF.

This clonotype was counted once. The genes are TRBV19 and TRBJ2-7; 9 nucleotides agree with TRBD2. V shed 1 base and J 0 bases; nucleotides not matched to a gene: 13. Germline V gives CDR1 LNHDA, CDR2 SQIVND (reference sequence). The CDR3 totals 19 residues. CDR3 DNA: TGTGCCAGTAGTATAGCCCTAGCGGGACTGTTGACCCCCTCCTACGAGCAGTACTTC. As protein: CASSIALAGLLTPSYEQYF.